This TCR beta chain was identified during a study of cytomegalovirus exposure and HLA in healthy donors. PCR employed 60 Vbeta and 13 Jbeta primers. TCRdb keeps only in-frame clones here, not all; method: immunoSEQ multiplex PCR. The sample consists of 60,000 to 95,000 clones, about 78% of them appearing once. Germline lookup yields CDR1 SGHTA and CDR2 FQGNSA. This CDR3 comprises 10 residues. Trimming removed 11 bases from V and 2 bases from J, with 6 bases in between. The sample holds one count of this clone. Its antigen remains unidentified. Overall study findings and caveats: It was reported in a later analysis that an Asian-associated ancestry cluster showed fewer N-insertions than the approximately 700-donor mean. Across donors, sequencing depth was assumed by presence/absence analyses to be roughly uniform. Later analysis showed most CMV-associated TCR beta chains appearing HLA-restricted.

The origin of this receptor is a woman aged 40-49 years in good health and CMV-seropositive. The sample consisted of PBMCs. This chain uses TRBV7-2 with TRBJ2-5, with D possibly being TRBD2 (5 bases). In DNA, the CDR3 is TGTGCCCGGGGTCAAGAGACCCAGTACTTC. Protein product: CARGQETQYF.